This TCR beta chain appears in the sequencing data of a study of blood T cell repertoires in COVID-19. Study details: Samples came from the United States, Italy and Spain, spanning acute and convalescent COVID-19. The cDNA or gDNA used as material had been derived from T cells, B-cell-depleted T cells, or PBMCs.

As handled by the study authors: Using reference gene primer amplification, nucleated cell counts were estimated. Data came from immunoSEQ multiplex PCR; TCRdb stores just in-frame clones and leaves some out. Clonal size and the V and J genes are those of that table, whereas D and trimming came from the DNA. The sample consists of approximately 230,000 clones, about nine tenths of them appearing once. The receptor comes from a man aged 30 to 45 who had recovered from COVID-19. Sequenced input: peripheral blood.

The CDR3 protein is CASTLTGNSPLHF. Here the CDR3 DNA reads TGTGCCAGCACCCTGACAGGGAATTCACCCCTCCACTTT. This chain links TRBV12-3 or TRBV12-4 with TRBJ1-6, with 7 bases identical to TRBD1. There are 13 residues in the CDR3. The V gene end was trimmed by 7 bases and the J gene end by 7 bases; junction bases not matched to a gene: 4.